A single sample gave rise to the 18 T cell receptor beta chains below, sequenced in a study of blood T cell repertoires in COVID-19. Assay: immunoSEQ multiplex PCR; the TCRdb copy retains only in-frame clones and omits some. The sample lists approximately 180,000 clones; roughly 86% were seen once. Input material: peripheral blood. The receptor set was obtained from a woman between 50 and 59 years old with acute or convalescent COVID-19.

This clone was recorded a few times. CDR3 sequence reads: CASSIWGRAGTEAFF. The CDR3 DNA follows: TGTGCCAGTAGTATATGGGGCAGGGCGGGGACTGAAGCTTTCTTT. V and J are TRBV19 and TRBJ1-1; D is possibly TRBD1 (5 bases). CDR3 length equals 15 residues. Trimming took 2 bases from V and 5 from J, leaving 15 bases between them. Per germline, CDR1 LNHDA and CDR2 SQIVND (reference sequence).

The chain is built from TRBV4-1 and TRBJ1-5, with unresolved D. Germline V CDR1 and CDR2: MGHRA, YSYEKL. Trimming cost V 3 bases and J 8 bases, with 11 bases left between them. The CDR3 covers 13 residues. DNA for the CDR3: TGCGCCAGCAGCCACGGGCGGGGAGAGCCCCAGCATTTT. Translation: CASSHGRGEPQHF.

The rearrangement links TRBV5-5 to TRBJ2-1, with 10 nucleotides matching TRBD2. Trimming took 2 bases from V and 6 from J; bases not matched to a gene: 5. Per the germline V gene, CDR1 is SGHKS and CDR2 is YYEKEE (reference sequence). The CDR3 length is 15 residues. The CDR3 DNA reads as TGTGCCAGCAGCTTTTCTAGCGGGGGTGGCAATGAGCAGTTCTTC. Protein: CASSFSSGGGNEQFF.

The chain carries TRBV2 and TRBJ2-5, with TRBD2 matching over 11 bases. The germline gives CDR1 SNHLY, CDR2 FYNNEI. V shed 11 bases, J shed 5 bases, and the junction held 19 bases outside the gene matches. The CDR3 runs 17 residues. The DNA for the CDR3 is TGTGCCGTTGGCGGAGGGGCCACTAGCGGGAGTCTTGAGACCCAGTACTTC. It encodes CAVGGGATSGSLETQYF.

For the CDR3, the DNA is TGCAGCGTTGTGCGCGGCACTGAAGCTTTCTTT. Amino acid sequence: CSVVRGTEAFF. This sequence joins TRBV29-1 and TRBJ1-1; the D is unclear. Germline V gene sequence: CDR1 SQVTM, CDR2 ANQGSEA. There are 11 residues in the CDR3. V was pared by 4 bases and J by 4 bases, with 7 bases between.

The chain employs TRBV5-4 and TRBJ1-1; D perhaps matches TRBD1 (5 bases). CDR1 and CDR2 from the germline V gene are SGHNT and YYREEE (reference sequence). The V and J ends lost 4 bases and 3 bases respectively, with 13 bases between them. This CDR3 spans 14 amino acids. The chain's CDR3 is CASSQTRGDTEAFF. The CDR3 DNA reads as TGTGCCAGCAGCCAGACCCGGGGGGACACTGAAGCTTTCTTT.

V and J are TRBV7-2 and TRBJ2-1; 11 positions match TRBD2. The CDR3 is 17 residues long. Germline CDR1 and CDR2: SGHTA and FQGNSA. V shed 2 bases and J 5 bases; nucleotides not matched to a gene: 8. The CDR3 bases are TGTGCCAGCAGCTTACGATTAGCGGGAGGGCGGAACAATGAGCAGTTCTTC. This translates into CASSLRLAGGRNNEQFF.

The rearrangement uses TRBV19 and TRBJ1-2, with TRBD1 matching 7 bases. CDR1 and CDR2 from the germline V gene are LNHDA and SQIVND (reference sequence). The junction had 8 bases not matched to a gene; V was cut back by 5 bases and J by 2 bases. The length of the CDR3 is 15 residues. CDR3 protein: CASSASGGTNYGYTF. DNA of the CDR3: TGTGCCAGTAGTGCATCAGGGGGGACAAACTATGGCTACACCTTC.

CDR3 in amino acids: CATSRGFQGDNTEAFF. DNA of the CDR3: TGTGCCACCAGCAGAGGGTTCCAGGGGGATAACACTGAAGCTTTCTTT. The chain uses TRBV15 and TRBJ1-1; 7 positions match TRBD1. J was trimmed by 2 bases and V by 1 base; bases with no gene match: 7. The CDR3 sequence is 16 residues long. Per the germline V gene, CDR1 is LNHNV and CDR2 is YYDKDF (reference sequence).

The chain combines TRBV2 with TRBJ1-5, with D hard to call. V was clipped by 2 bases and J by 0 bases, with 8 bases between them. The CDR3 has 15 amino acids. The germline V gene encodes CDR1 SNHLY and CDR2 FYNNEI. The CDR3 region has the DNA TGTGCCAGCAGTGAATGGGCCCATAGCAATCAGCCCCAGCATTTT. It codes for CASSEWAHSNQPQHF.

The chain recombines TRBV2 with TRBJ2-2, with 16 nucleotides matching TRBD2. The CDR3 has 13 amino acids. The germline V gene has CDR1 SNHLY and CDR2 FYNNEI. With V trimmed by 6 bases and J by 15 bases, 4 bases remained unmatched. The CDR3 DNA follows: TGTGCCAGCAGGGGACTAGCGGGAGGGCTGATGTTTTTT. Its translation: CASRGLAGGLMFF. The whole variable domain, remainder taken from reference TRBV2 and TRBJ2-2, is EPEVTQTPSHQVTQMGQEVILRCVPISNHLYFYWYRQILGQKVEFLVSFYNNEISEKSEIFDDQFSVERPDGSNFTLKIRSTKLEDSAMYFCASRGLAGGLMFFGEGSRLTVL.

V usage is TRBV5-4 and J usage is TRBJ2-3; 12 positions match TRBD2. The CDR3 is 15 amino acids. The germline gives CDR1 SGHNT, CDR2 YYREEE (reference sequence). V trimming: 2 bases; J trimming: 4 bases; junction bases outside the gene matches: 2. The CDR3 DNA is TGTGCCAGCAGCTTAAGACTAGCGGGGGCAGATACGCAGTATTTT. It yields the protein CASSLRLAGADTQYF.

The V gene is TRBV3-1 (or the pseudogene TRBV3-2), the J gene TRBJ2-7; perhaps TRBD1 as D (5 bases). Germline values: CDR1 LGHDT, CDR2 YNNKEL (reference sequence). The CDR3 is 12 residues long. V dropped 6 bases and J dropped 3 bases, with 9 bases sitting between them. This CDR3 is CASRAQGYEQYF. The CDR3 DNA follows: TGTGCCAGCAGGGCTCAGGGCTACGAGCAGTACTTC.

The genes are TRBV19 and TRBJ1-2, with TRBD1 identical over 7 bases. Germline trimming cut 5 bases from V and 3 bases from J; bases unmatched to any gene: 6. Germline assignment: CDR1 LNHDA and CDR2 SQIVND (reference sequence). The CDR3 covers 14 residues. The CDR3 DNA follows: TGTGCCAGTAGTCCAGGGGGGACCCACTATGGCTACACCTTC. Its translation is CASSPGGTHYGYTF.

This clone was seen once. The chain uses TRBV7-2 and TRBJ2-7; the match to TRBD1 covers 10 bases. J gave up 0 bases and V 4 bases, and 9 bases lay outside the gene matches. CDR1 and CDR2 from the germline V gene are SGHTA and FQGNSA. CDR3 length: 17 residues. The CDR3: CASSWTGTGALSYEQYF. CDR3 DNA sequence: TGTGCCAGCAGCTGGACCGGGACAGGGGCCCTCTCCTACGAGCAGTACTTC.

The chain couples TRBV6-5 to TRBJ1-4; D perhaps matches TRBD1 (5 bases). The length of the CDR3 is 14 residues. Germline V gene data show CDR1 as MNHEY and CDR2 as SVGAGI. The V end was cut by 5 bases, the J end by 3 bases, with 10 bases between. This CDR3 is CASSPTASNEKLFF. For the CDR3, the DNA is TGTGCCAGCAGTCCGACAGCTTCTAATGAAAAACTGTTTTTT.

The CDR3 DNA is TGTGCCAGTAGTATGGGGTCGGGCAGGGATAGCAATCAGCCCCAGCATTTT. Translation gives CASSMGSGRDSNQPQHF. The chain has TRBV19 and TRBJ1-5, with D tentatively TRBD1 (5 bases). CDR1 and CDR2 (germline): LNHDA, SQIVND (reference sequence). The CDR3 is 17 residues long. V lost 3 bases to trimming and J lost 0 bases, with 15 bases between them.

The chain couples TRBV5-1 to TRBJ2-3, with D possibly TRBD2 on 6 matching bases. The ends were cut back, 4 bases at V and 6 bases at J, with 21 bases in the middle. The germline CDR1 and CDR2 sequences are SGHRS and YFSETQ. This CDR3 is built from 16 residues. This CDR3 is CASSGASAGRGDTQYF. The CDR3 bases are TGCGCCAGCAGCGGAGCTTCGGCGGGGCGCGGGGATACGCAGTATTTT.